The text below deals with one T cell receptor (beta chain). Trimming at V came to 5 bases and at J to 8 bases, leaving 9 bases not matched to a gene. CDR1 and CDR2 from the germline V gene are SGHDT and YYEEEE. CDR3 length: 13 residues. This entry comes from a study of blood T cell repertoires in COVID-19. Study background: Acute and convalescent COVID-19 specimens originated in the United States, Italy and Spain.

The protocol was immunoSEQ multiplex PCR, while the TCRdb copy is restricted to in-frame clones and leaves out a portion. The sample has some 310,000 clones; 80% to 90% are singletons. This TCR was recovered from a man in his fifties or sixties with active or convalescent COVID-19. The gene calls are TRBV5-6 and TRBJ1-1; 7 bases match TRBD1. Sequenced input: peripheral blood. The CDR3 region is CASSWTGGIEAFF. CDR3 coding DNA: TGTGCCAGCAGTTGGACAGGAGGGATCGAAGCTTTCTTT.